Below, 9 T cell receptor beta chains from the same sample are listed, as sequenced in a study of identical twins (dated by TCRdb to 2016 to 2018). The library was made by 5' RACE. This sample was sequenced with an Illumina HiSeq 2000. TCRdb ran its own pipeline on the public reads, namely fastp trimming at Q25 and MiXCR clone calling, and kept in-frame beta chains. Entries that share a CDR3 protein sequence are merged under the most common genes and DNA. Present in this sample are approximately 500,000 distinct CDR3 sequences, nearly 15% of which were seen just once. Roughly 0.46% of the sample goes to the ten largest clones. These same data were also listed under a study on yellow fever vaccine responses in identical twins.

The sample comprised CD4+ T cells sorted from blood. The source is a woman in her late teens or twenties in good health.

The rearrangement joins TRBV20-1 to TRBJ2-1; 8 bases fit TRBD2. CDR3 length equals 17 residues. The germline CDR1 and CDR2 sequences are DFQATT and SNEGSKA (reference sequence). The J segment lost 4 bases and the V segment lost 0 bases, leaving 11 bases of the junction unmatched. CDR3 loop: CSARDVLAGPRYNEQFF. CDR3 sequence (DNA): TGCAGTGCTAGAGATGTGCTAGCGGGCCCGCGGTACAATGAGCAGTTCTTC.

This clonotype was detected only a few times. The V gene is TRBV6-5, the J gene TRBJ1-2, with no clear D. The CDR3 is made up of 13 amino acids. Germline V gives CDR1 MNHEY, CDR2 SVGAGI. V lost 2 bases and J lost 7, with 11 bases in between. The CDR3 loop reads CASSYGGKSGYTF. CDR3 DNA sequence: TGTGCCAGCAGTTACGGAGGAAAGAGTGGCTACACCTTC.

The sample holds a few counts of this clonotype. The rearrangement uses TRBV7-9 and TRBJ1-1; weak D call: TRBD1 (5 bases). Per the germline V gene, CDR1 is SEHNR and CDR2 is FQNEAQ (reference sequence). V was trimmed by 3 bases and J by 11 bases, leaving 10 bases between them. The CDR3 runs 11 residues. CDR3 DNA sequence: TGTGCCAGCAGCTTGGGGGTGGGGGCTTTCTTT. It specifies CASSLGVGAFF.

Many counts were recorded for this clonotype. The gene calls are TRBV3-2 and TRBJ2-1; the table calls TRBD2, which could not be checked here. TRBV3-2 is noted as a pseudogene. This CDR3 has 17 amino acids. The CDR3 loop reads CASSQPLAGGIYNEQFF. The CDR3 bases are TGTGCCAGCAGCCAACCACTAGCGGGGGGCATCTACAATGAGCAGTTCTTC.

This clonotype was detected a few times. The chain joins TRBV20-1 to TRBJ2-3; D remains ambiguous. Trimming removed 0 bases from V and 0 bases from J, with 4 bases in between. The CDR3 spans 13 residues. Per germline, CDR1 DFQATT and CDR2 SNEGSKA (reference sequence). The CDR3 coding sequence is TGCAGTGCTAGAGAGCCCAGCACAGATACGCAGTATTTT. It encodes CSAREPSTDTQYF.

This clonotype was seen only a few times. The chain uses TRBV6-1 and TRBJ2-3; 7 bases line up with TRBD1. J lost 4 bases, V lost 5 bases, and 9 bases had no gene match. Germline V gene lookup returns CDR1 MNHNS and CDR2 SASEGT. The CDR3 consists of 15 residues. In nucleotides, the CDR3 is TGTGCCAGCAGTCCAGACAGGGCGGGCCCAGATACGCAGTATTTT. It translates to CASSPDRAGPDTQYF.

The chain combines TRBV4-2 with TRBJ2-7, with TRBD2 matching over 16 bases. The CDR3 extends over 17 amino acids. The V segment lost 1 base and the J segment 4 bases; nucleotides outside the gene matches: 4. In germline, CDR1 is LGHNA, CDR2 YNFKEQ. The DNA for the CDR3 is TGTGCCAGCAGCCAAGTGGGACTAGCGGGAGGGCCGTACGAGCAGTACTTC. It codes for CASSQVGLAGGPYEQYF.

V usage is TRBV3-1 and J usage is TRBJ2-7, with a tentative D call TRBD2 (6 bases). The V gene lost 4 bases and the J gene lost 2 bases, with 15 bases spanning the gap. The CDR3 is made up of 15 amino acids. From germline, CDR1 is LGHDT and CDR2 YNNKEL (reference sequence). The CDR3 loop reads CASSLTGTYTYEQYF. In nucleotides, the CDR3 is TGTGCCAGCAGCCTCACCGGGACTTACACCTACGAGCAGTACTTC.

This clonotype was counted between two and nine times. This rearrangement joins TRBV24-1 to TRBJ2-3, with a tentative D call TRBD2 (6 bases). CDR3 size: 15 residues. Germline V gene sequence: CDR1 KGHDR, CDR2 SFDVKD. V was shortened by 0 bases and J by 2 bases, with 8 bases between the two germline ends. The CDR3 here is CATSDLQLATDTQYF. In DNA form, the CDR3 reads TGTGCCACCAGTGATTTGCAACTAGCCACAGATACGCAGTATTTT.